This TCR beta chain stems from a study of T-cell reconstitution after alpha-beta-depleted transplantation in children. CDR3 length: 16 amino acids. A TCRbeta library incorporating unique molecular identifiers was prepared. TCRdb re-derived calls from the PCR reads in MiXCR, one entry per CDR3 protein. The sample contains approximately 520,000 distinct CDR3 sequences, about 31% of which appear only once. The specimen was PBMCs from the stem cell graft donor, collected from the stem cell graft. The chain couples TRBV21-1 to TRBJ2-3; the listed D gene, TRBD2, was not tested against the DNA. TRBV21-1 is noted as a pseudogene. The sequence was collected from a human donor who donated a stem cell graft to a child with aplastic anemia. Here the CDR3 DNA reads TGTGCCAGCAGCAAAGCCACTAACAAGTCCGCAGATACGCAGTATTTT. Protein: CASSKATNKSADTQYF.